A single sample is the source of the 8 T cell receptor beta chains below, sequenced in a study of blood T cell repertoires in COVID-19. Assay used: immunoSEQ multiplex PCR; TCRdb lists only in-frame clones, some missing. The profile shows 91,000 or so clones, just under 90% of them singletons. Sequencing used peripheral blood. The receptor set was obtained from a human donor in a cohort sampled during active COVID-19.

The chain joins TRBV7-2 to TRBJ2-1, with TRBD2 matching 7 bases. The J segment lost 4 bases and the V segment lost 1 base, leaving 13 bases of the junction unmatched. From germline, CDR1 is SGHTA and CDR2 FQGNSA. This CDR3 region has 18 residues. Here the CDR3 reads CASSLGGGGSLWYNEQFF. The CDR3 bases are TGTGCCAGCAGCTTAGGGGGCGGCGGGAGCCTTTGGTACAATGAGCAGTTCTTC.

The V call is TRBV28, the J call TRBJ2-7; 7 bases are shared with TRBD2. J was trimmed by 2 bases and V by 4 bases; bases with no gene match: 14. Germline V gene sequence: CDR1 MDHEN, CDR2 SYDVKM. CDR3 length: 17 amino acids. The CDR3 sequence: CASSSYISGLQPYEQYF. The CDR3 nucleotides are TGTGCCAGCAGTTCATATATTAGCGGGCTCCAACCCTACGAGCAGTACTTC.

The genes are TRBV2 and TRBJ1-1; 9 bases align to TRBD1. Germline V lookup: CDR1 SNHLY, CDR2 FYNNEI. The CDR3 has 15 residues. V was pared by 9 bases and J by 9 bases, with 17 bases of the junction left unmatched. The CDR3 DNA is TGTGCCAGTACCGACAGGGGGTCGGCGAGTTCCCAAGCTTTCTTT. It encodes CASTDRGSASSQAFF.

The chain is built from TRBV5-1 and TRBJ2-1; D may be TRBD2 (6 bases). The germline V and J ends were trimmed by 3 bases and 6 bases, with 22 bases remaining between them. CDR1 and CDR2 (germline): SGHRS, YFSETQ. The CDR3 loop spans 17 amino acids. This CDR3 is CASSWGGAIGEGNEQFF. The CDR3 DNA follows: TGCGCCAGCAGCTGGGGCGGGGCCATAGGGGAAGGCAATGAGCAGTTCTTC.

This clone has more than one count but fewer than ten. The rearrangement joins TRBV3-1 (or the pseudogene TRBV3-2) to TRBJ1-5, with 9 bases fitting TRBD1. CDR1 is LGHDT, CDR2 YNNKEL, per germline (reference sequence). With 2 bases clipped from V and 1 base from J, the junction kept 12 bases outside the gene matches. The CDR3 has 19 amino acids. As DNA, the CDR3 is TGTGCCAGCAGCCAATCCCTATGGGGACAGGGATTAAGCAATCAGCCCCAGCATTTT. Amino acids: CASSQSLWGQGLSNQPQHF.

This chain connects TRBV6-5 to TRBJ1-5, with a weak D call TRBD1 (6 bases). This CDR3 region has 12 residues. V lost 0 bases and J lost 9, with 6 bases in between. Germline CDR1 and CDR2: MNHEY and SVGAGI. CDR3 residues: CASSYSTGPQHF. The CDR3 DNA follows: TGTGCCAGCAGTTACTCGACAGGGCCCCAGCATTTT.

The CDR3 here is CASSVGGQLNTEAFF. The CDR3 DNA reads as TGTGCCAGCAGCGTAGGTGGACAGCTGAACACTGAAGCTTTCTTT. This chain uses TRBV9 with TRBJ1-1, with a possible D match to TRBD1 (6 bases). V gave up 0 bases and J gave up 0 bases, with 9 bases separating them. The CDR3 covers 15 residues. The germline CDR1 and CDR2 sequences are SGDLS and YYNGEE.

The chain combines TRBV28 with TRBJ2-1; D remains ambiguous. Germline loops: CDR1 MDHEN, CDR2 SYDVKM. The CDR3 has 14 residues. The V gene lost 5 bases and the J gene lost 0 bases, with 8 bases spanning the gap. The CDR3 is CASSRRSSYNEQFF. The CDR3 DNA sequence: TGTGCCAGCAGTCGTAGGAGCTCCTACAATGAGCAGTTCTTC.